Sequencing of this T cell receptor beta chain was carried out in a study of human T cells and chemical hapten exposure. In the study overall: Small discrepancies in pooled library volume mainly accounted for the varying TCR yields per sample.

The CDR3 has 14 residues. Germline values: CDR1 SQVTM, CDR2 ANQGSEA. Trimming stripped 6 bases from V and 7 bases from J, with 19 bases between. Details on this clonotype: Its target is unknown.

Findings and limits, study-wide: High-frequency TCRs, those above 1 in 1000, stayed the same after DPC sensitization.

Unfractionated whole blood was the source of the extracted total RNA. What the library attached to individual cDNA molecules were unique molecular identifiers. Original processing methods: Sample TCR counts, which ranged from roughly 23,224 to 750,000, had a median of 95,638. TCRdb independently ran MiXCR on the 5' RACE reads; one entry per CDR3 protein. TCRdb, rather than the study authors, made the V and J calls. This table has around 80,000 distinct CDR3 sequences, approximately 15% appearing once. The TCR was taken from a female donor in good health. The chain employs TRBV29-1 and TRBJ2-1; weak D call: TRBD2 (6 bases). Here the CDR3 reads CSVLGLNLDNEQFF. The CDR3 bases are TGCAGCGTCCTAGGACTAAACCTGGATAATGAGCAGTTCTTC.